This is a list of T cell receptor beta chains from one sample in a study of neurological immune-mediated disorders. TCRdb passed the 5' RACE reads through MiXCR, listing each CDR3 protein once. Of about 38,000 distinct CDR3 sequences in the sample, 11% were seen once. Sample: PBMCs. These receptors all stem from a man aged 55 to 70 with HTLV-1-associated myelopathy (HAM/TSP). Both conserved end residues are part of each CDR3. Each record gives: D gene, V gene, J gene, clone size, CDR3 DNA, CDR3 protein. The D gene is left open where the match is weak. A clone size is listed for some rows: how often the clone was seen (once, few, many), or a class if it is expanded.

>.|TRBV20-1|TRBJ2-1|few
TGCAGTGCGTCGGGACTCGCTGCCAATGAGCAGTTCTTC
CSASGLAANEQFF
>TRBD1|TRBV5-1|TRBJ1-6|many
TGCGCCAGCAGTCCTAGGACAGGCGAACCCCTCCACTTT
CASSPRTGEPLHF
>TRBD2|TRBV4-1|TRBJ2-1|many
TGCGCCAGCAGCCAGGCACTAGCGGGAGGAGGAACCTACAATGAGCAGTTCTTC
CASSQALAGGGTYNEQFF
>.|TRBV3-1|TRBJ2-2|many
TGTGCCAGCAGCCAAGATGGAAGGGGCGGGGAGCTGTTTTTT
CASSQDGRGGELFF
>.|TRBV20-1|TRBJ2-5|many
TGCAGTGCTAGAGTCGGGACCCCACAAGAGACCCAGTACTTC
CSARVGTPQETQYF
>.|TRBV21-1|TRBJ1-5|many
TGTGCCAGCAGCTATACAGGGCCGTTCAATCAGCCCCAGCATTTT
CASSYTGPFNQPQHF
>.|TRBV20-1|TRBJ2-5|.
TGCAGTGCTAGATGGCAGGGGTACCAAGAGACCCAGTACTTC
CSARWQGYQETQYF
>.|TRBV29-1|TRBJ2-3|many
TGCAGCGCCGTCGACAGGCGTGGCGCAGATACGCAGTATTTT
CSAVDRRGADTQYF
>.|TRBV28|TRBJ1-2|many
TGTGCCAGCAGTCCGGGACCCCTGACCCGCTACACCTTC
CASSPGPLTRYTF
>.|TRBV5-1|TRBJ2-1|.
TGTGCCAGCAGCTTTGAAGGGATAACCTACAATGAGCAGTTCTTC
CASSFEGITYNEQFF
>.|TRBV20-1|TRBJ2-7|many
TGCAGTGCTCCCGGGACTCCAATATACGAGCAGTACTTC
CSAPGTPIYEQYF
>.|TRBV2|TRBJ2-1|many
TGTGCCAGCAGGGCCGACAGTTACAATGAGCAGTTCTTC
CASRADSYNEQFF
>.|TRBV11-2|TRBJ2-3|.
TGTGTCAGCAGCACCTCCTTCCGGGCGCATTATTTT
CVSSTSFRAHYF
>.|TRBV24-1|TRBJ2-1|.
TGTGCCACCAGTGATTCTTGGACTAATGAGCAGTTCTTC
CATSDSWTNEQFF
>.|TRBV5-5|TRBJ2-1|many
TGTGCCAGCAGCTACCCCTGGGAAGAGCAGTTCTTC
CASSYPWEEQFF
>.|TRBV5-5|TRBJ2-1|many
TGTGCCAGCAGCTTGACGTCCGGAAGCAATGAGCAGTTCTTC
CASSLTSGSNEQFF
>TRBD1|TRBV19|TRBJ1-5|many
TGTGCCAGTAGTATAGGAGGTGACAGGGGGGCCCATTTTCAGCCCCAGCATTTT
CASSIGGDRGAHFQPQHF
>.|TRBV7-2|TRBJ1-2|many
TGTGCCAGCAGCTTAGGGGGGGCGCTTGGCTACACCTTC
CASSLGGALGYTF
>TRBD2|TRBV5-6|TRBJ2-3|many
TGTGCCAGCAGCTTGGAAGCGGGGGGCACAGATACGCAGTATTTT
CASSLEAGGTDTQYF
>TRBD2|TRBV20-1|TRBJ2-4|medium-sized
TGCAGTACCGGGACTAGCGGGAGTCGAGCCAAAAACATTCAGTACTTC
CSTGTSGSRAKNIQYF
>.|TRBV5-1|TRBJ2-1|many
TGCGCCAGCTGGGACCGGATCGGGACCTACAATGAGCAGTTCTTC
CASWDRIGTYNEQFF
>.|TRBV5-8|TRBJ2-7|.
TGTGCCAGCAGCTCGGCGGGTGTCAAGCAGTACTTC
CASSSAGVKQYF
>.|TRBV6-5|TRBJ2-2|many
TGTGCCAGCAGTCCTACAGGGGGGGACACCGGGGAGCTGTTTTTT
CASSPTGGDTGELFF
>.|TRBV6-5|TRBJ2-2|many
TGTGCCAGCAGTTTTTCGTCCCCTTGGGACGGAAGTGGTTATAGGACCGGGGAGCTGTTTTTT
CASSFSSPWDGSGYRTGELFF
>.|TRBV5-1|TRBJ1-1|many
TGCGCCAGCAGCAGCAGGGAGTTCACTGAAGCTTTCTTT
CASSSREFTEAFF
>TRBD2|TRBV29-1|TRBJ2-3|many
TGCAGCGCGGCTAGCGGGTTTTTGGATACGCAGTATTTT
CSAASGFLDTQYF
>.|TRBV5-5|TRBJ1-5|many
TGTGCCAGCAGCCCTAGGGGGGTAAGCAATCAGCCCCAGCATTTT
CASSPRGVSNQPQHF
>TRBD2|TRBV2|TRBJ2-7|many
TGTGCCAGCAAAACTAGCGGGAGCTCCTACGAGCAGTACTTC
CASKTSGSSYEQYF
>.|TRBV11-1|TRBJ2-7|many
TGTGCCAGCGGAACCCCCGGGACGCGTTTCTACGAGCAGTACTTC
CASGTPGTRFYEQYF
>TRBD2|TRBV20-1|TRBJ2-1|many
TGCAGTGCTAGAGATCGGCGGGGGGGGCCCTACAATGAGCAGTTCTTC
CSARDRRGGPYNEQFF
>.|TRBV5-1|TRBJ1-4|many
TGCGCCAGCAGCTTGGCTGCAACTAATGAAAAACTGTTTTTT
CASSLAATNEKLFF
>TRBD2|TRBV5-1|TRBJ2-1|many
TGCGCCAGCAGCTTGGGGCGGGAGAAAAATGAGCAGTTCTTC
CASSLGREKNEQFF
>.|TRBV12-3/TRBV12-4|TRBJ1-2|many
TGTGCCAGCAGTTTAGGCGGCGCGACCGCGCATGGCTACACCTTC
CASSLGGATAHGYTF
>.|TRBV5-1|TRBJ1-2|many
TGCGCCAGCAGCTTGGAGTCAGGCTATGGCTACACCTTC
CASSLESGYGYTF
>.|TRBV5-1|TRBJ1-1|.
TGCGCCAGCAGCTTGGCCGCGATGGTCTCTGAAGCTTTCTTT
CASSLAAMVSEAFF
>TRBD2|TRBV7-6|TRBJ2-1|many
TGTGCCAGCAGCTTAGAAGGTAGCGGGAGCAATGAGCAGTTCTTC
CASSLEGSGSNEQFF
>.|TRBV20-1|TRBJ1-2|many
TGCAGTGCTAGAGATCCCATGGGAGGTACCTATGGCTACACCTTC
CSARDPMGGTYGYTF
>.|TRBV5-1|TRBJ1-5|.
.
CASSFYICSARGGTQSPHQPQHF
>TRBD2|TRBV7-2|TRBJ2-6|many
TGTGCCAGCAGCTTAAGGTGGAGCGGGGTCCACTCTGGGGCCAACGTCCTGACTTTC
CASSLRWSGVHSGANVLTF
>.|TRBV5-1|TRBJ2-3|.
TGCGCCAACAGCTTGGCCTTAGCAGCTAGCATAGATACGCAGTATTTT
CANSLALAASIDTQYF
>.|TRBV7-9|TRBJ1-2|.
TGTGCCAGCAGCTTAACCCCAGGGAGGAGTGAAGGCTACACCTTC
CASSLTPGRSEGYTF
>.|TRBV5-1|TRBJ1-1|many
TGCGCCAGCAGACTGACGGGGGACACTGAAGCTTTCTTT
CASRLTGDTEAFF